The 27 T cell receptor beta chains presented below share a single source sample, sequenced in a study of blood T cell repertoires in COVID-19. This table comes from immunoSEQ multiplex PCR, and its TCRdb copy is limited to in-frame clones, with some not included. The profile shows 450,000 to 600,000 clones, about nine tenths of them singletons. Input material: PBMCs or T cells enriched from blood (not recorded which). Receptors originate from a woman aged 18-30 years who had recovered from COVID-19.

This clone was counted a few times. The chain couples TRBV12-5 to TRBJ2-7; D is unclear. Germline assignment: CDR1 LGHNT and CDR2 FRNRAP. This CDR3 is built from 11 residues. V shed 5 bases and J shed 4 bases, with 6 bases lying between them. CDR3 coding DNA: TGTGCTAGTGGTGCCGGTTACGAGCAGTACTTC. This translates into CASGAGYEQYF.

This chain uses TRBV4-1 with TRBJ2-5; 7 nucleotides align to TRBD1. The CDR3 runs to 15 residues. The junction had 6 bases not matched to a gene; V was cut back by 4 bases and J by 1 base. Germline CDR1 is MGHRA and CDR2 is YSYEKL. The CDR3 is CASSRSRGTQETQYF. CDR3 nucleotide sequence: TGCGCCAGCAGCCGGAGCAGGGGGACCCAAGAGACCCAGTACTTC.

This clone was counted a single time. The DNA for the CDR3 is TGTGCCAGCAATAAGCGGTCCTACGAGCAGTACTTC. This codes for CASNKRSYEQYF. The chain recombines TRBV25-1 with TRBJ2-7; weak D call: TRBD2 (5 bases). Germline lookup yields CDR1 MGHDK and CDR2 SYGVNS. The V end lost 7 bases, the J end lost 1 base, and 8 bases lay between the germline ends. This CDR3 comprises 12 residues.

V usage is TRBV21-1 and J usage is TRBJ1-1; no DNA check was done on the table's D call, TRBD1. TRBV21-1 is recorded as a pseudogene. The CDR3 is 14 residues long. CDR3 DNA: TGTGCCAGCAGCACGACAGGGGACAACACTGAAGCTTTCTTT. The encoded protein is CASSTTGDNTEAFF.

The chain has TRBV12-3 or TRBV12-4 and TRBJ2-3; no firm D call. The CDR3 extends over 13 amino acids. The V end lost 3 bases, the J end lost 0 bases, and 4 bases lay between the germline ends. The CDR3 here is CASSFKSTDTQYF. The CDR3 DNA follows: TGTGCCAGCAGTTTTAAAAGCACAGATACGCAGTATTTT.

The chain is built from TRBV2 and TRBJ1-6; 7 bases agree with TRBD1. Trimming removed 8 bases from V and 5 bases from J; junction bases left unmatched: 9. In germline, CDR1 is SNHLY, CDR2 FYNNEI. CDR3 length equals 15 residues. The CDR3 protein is CASAIAGTDNSPLHF. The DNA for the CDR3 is TGTGCCAGCGCTATCGCCGGGACAGATAATTCACCCCTCCACTTT. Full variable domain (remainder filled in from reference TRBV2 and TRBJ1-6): EPEVTQTPSHQVTQMGQEVILRCVPISNHLYFYWYRQILGQKVEFLVSFYNNEISEKSEIFDDQFSVERPDGSNFTLKIRSTKLEDSAMYFCASAIAGTDNSPLHFGNGTRLTVT.

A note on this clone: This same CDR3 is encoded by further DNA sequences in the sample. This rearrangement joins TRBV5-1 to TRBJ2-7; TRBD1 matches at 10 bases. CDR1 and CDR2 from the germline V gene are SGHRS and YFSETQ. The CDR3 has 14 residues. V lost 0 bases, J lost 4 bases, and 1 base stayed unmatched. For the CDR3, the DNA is TGCGCCAGCAGCTTGGAGGGACAGGGGTACGAGCAGTACTTC. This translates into CASSLEGQGYEQYF.

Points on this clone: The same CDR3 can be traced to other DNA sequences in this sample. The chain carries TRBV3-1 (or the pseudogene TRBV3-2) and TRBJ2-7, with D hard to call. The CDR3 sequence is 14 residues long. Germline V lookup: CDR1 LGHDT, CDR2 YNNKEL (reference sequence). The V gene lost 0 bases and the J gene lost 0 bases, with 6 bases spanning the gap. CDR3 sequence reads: CASSQEPSSYEQYF. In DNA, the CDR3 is TGTGCCAGCAGCCAAGAACCTAGCTCCTACGAGCAGTACTTC.

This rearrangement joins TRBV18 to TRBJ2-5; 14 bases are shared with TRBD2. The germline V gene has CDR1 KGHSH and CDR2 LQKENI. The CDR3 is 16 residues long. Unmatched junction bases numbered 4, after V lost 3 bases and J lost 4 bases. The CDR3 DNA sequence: TGTGCCAGCTCACCCCGACTAGCGGGGGGGCCAGAGACCCAGTACTTC. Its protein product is CASSPRLAGGPETQYF.

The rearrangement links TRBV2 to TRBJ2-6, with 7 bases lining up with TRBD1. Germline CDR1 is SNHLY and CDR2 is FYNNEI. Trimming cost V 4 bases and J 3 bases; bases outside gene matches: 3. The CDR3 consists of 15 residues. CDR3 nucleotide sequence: TGTGCCAGCAGTGTAGGGGGCTATGGGGCCAACGTCCTGACTTTC. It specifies CASSVGGYGANVLTF. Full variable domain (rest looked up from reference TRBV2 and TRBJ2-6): EPEVTQTPSHQVTQMGQEVILRCVPISNHLYFYWYRQILGQKVEFLVSFYNNEISEKSEIFDDQFSVERPDGSNFTLKIRSTKLEDSAMYFCASSVGGYGANVLTFGAGSRLTVL.

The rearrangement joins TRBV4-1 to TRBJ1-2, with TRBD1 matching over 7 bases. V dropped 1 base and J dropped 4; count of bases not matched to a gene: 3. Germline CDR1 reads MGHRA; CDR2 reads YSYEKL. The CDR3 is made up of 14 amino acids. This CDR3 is CASSQGDSPYGYTF. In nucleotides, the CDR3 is TGCGCCAGCAGCCAAGGGGACAGCCCCTATGGCTACACCTTC.

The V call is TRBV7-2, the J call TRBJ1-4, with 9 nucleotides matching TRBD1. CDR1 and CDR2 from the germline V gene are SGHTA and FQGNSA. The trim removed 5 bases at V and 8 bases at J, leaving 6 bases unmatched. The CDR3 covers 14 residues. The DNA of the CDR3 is TGTGCCAGCAGCCGCGACAGGGGGGGGGAAAAACTGTTTTTT. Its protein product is CASSRDRGGEKLFF.

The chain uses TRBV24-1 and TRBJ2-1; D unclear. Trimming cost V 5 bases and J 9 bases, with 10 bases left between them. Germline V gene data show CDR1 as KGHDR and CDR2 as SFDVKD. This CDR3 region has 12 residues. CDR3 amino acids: CATSGNNFEQFF. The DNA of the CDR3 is TGTGCCACCAGTGGAAATAACTTTGAGCAGTTCTTC.

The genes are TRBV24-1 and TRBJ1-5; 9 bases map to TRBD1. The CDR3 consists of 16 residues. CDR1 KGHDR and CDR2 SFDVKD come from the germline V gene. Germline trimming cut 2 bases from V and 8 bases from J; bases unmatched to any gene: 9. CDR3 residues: CATSDSTGTGREPQHF. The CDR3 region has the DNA TGTGCCACCAGTGATTCCACCGGGACAGGGAGGGAGCCCCAGCATTTT.

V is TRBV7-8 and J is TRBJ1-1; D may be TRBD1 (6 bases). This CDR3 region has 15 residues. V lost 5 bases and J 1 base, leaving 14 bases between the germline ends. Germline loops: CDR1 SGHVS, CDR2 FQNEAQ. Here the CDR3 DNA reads TGTGCCAGCAGCCCCCGGCGGACAGCGAACACTGAAGCTTTCTTT. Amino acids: CASSPRRTANTEAFF.

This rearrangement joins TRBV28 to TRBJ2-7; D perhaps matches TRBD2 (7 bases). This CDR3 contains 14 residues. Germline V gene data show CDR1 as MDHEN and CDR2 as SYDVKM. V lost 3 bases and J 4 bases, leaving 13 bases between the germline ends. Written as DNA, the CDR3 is TGTGCCAGCAGTTTCGGGGGGACACCATACGAGCAGTACTTC. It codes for CASSFGGTPYEQYF.

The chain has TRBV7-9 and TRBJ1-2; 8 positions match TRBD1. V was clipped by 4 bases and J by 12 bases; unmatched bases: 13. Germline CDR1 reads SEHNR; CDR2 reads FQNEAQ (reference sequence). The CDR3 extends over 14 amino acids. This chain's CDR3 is CASSSPGQASVNTF. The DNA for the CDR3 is TGTGCCAGCAGCTCCCCGGGACAGGCATCGGTTAACACCTTC.

In DNA, the CDR3 is TGTGCCAGCAGCCCGCGTGGGGGCCGTGATCATGAGCAGTTCTTC. Translated, it gives CASSPRGGRDHEQFF. The V call is TRBV5-4, the J call TRBJ2-1, with D perhaps TRBD1 (6 bases). The germline V gene has CDR1 SGHNT and CDR2 YYREEE (reference sequence). V lost 4 bases and J lost 8, with 19 bases in between. The CDR3 is 15 residues long.

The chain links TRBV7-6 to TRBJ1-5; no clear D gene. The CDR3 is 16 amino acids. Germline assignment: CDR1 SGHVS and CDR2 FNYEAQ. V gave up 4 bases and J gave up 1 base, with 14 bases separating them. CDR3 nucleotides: TGTGCCAGCAGCTCCGAGCCCGGGTTGAGCAATCAGCCCCAGCATTTT. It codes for CASSSEPGLSNQPQHF.

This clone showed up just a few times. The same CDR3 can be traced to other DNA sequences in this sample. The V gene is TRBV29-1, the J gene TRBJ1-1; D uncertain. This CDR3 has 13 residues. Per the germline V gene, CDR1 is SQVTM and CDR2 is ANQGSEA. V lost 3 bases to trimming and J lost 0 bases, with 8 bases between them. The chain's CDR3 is CSVEGVLNTEAFF. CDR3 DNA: TGCAGCGTTGAGGGAGTCCTGAACACTGAAGCTTTCTTT.

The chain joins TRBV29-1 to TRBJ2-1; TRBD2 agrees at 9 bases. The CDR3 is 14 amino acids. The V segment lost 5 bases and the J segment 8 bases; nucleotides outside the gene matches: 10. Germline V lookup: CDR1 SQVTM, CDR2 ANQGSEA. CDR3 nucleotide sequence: TGCAGCGTTAGTATAGCGGGGGTTGGGGATGAGCAGTTCTTC. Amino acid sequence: CSVSIAGVGDEQFF.

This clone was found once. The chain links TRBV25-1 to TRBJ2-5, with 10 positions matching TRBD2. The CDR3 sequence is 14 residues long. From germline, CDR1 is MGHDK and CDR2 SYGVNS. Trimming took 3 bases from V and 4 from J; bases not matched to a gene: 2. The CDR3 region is CASSDLAGGETQYF. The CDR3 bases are TGTGCCAGCAGTGATTTAGCGGGGGGAGAGACCCAGTACTTC. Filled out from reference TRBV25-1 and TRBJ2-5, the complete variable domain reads EADIYQTPRYLVIGTGKKITLECSQTMGHDKMYWYQQDPGMELHLIHYSYGVNSTEKGDLSSESTVSRIRTEHFPLTLESARPSHTSQYLCASSDLAGGETQYFGPGTRLLVL.

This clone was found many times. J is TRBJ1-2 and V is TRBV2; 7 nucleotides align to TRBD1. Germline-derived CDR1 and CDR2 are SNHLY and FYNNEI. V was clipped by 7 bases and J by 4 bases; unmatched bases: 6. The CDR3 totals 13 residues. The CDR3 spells CASTQDRFYGYTF. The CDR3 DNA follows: TGTGCCAGCACCCAGGACAGGTTCTATGGCTACACCTTC.

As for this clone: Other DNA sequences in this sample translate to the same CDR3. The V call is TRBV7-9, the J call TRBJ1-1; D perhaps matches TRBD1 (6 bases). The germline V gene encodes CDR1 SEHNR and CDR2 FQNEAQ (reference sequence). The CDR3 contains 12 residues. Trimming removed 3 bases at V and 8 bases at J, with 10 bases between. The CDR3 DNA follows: TGTGCCAGCAGCTTGGGGGCCCCCGAAGCTTTCTTT. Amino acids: CASSLGAPEAFF.

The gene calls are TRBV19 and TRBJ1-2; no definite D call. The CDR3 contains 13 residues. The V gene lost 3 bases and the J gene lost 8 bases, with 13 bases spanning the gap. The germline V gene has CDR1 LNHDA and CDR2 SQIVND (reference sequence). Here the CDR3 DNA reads TGTGCCAGTAGTATTAACGGAGGCGTAGGCTACACCTTC. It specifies CASSINGGVGYTF. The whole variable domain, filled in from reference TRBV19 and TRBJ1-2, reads DGGITQSPKYLFRKEGQNVTLSCEQNLNHDAMYWYRQDPGQGLRLIYYSQIVNDFQKGDIAEGYSVSREKKESFPLTVTSAQKNPTAFYLCASSINGGVGYTFGSGTRLTVV.

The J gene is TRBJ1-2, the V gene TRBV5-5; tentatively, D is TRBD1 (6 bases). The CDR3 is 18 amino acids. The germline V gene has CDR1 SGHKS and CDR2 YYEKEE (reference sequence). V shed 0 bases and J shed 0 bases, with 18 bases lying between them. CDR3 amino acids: CASSLATAGTLANYGYTF. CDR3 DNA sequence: TGTGCCAGCAGCTTGGCCACGGCAGGGACATTAGCTAACTATGGCTACACCTTC.

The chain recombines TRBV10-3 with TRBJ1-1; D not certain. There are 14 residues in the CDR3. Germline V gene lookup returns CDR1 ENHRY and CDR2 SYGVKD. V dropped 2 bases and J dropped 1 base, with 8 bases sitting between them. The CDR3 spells CAISEILSNTEAFF. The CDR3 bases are TGTGCCATCAGTGAGATCCTCTCGAACACTGAAGCTTTCTTT.